The 23 T cell receptor beta chains listed next were all sequenced from one sample in a study of beta chain features in type 1 diabetes. Antigens of these TCRs are unknown. Study-level results: Among patients with Type 1 diabetes, TCRB CDR3s were moderately but significantly shorter in every one of the four CD4+ subsets.

The entirety of the isolated RNA underwent reverse transcription, so expressed TCRB transcripts were sequenced. Method: immunoSEQ multiplex PCR; TCRdb's copy keeps in-frame clones and lacks some. Found here are 300,000 to 450,000 clones, over 10% of them singletons; the top ten hold around 0.01%. The material sequenced was naive CD4+ T cells from blood. The receptors were sampled from a woman between 18 and 29 years old with type 1 diabetes.

The J gene is TRBJ1-5, the V gene TRBV30, with a possible D match to TRBD1 (6 bases). Looked up from germline, CDR1 is GTSNPN and CDR2 is SVGIG (reference sequence). V lost 8 bases and J 6 bases, leaving 11 bases between the germline ends. The CDR3 covers 11 residues. CDR3 in DNA: TGTGCCGTTGGGGGGGCTCAGCCCCAGCATTTT. Protein product: CAVGGAQPQHF. Based on the CDR3 plus reference TRBV30 and TRBJ1-5, the full variable domain is SQTIHQWPATLVQPVGSPLSLECTVEGTSNPNLYWYRQAAGRGLQLLFYSVGIGQISSEVPQNLSASRPQDRQFILSSKKLLLSDSGFYLCAVGGAQPQHFGDGTRLSIL.

The V gene is TRBV18, the J gene TRBJ2-3; 8 bases are shared with TRBD2. V was pared by 3 bases and J by 2 bases, with 4 bases of the junction left unmatched. The CDR3 has 15 residues. Germline CDR1 is KGHSH and CDR2 is LQKENI. CDR3 coding DNA: TGTGCCAGCTCACCCGCGGGAGGAAACACAGATACGCAGTATTTT. This sequence encodes CASSPAGGNTDTQYF. Together with reference TRBV18 and TRBJ2-3, the CDR3 gives the full variable domain: NAGVMQNPRHLVRRRGQEARLRCSPMKGHSHVYWYRQLPEEGLKFMVYLQKENIIDESGMPKERFSAEFPKEGPSILRIQQVVRGDSAAYFCASSPAGGNTDTQYFGPGTRLTVL.

The V gene is TRBV5-4, the J gene TRBJ2-4, with 9 bases identical to TRBD2. The germline CDR1 and CDR2 sequences are SGHNT and YYREEE (reference sequence). V shed 4 bases and J 9 bases; nucleotides not matched to a gene: 14. CDR3 length: 16 amino acids. The CDR3 DNA reads as TGTGCCAGCAGCCCCGGGGCTAGCGGGATGGGCTTCATTCAGTACTTC. It specifies CASSPGASGMGFIQYF.

The chain uses TRBV4-1 and TRBJ2-1; 12 bases map to TRBD2. The CDR3 runs to 17 residues. Trimming took 1 base from V and 2 from J; bases not matched to a gene: 3. Per germline, CDR1 MGHRA and CDR2 YSYEKL. In nucleotides, the CDR3 is TGCGCCAGCAGCCAAGGGGGACTAGCGGGCACCTACAATGAGCAGTTCTTC. Translation: CASSQGGLAGTYNEQFF.

V and J are TRBV15 and TRBJ1-5; 9 nucleotides match TRBD1. In germline, CDR1 is LNHNV, CDR2 YYDKDF (reference sequence). Trimming removed 3 bases from V and 5 bases from J; junction bases left unmatched: 8. The CDR3 is 16 residues long. The CDR3 sequence is CATSSDEDRGYQPQHF. The DNA of the CDR3 is TGTGCCACCAGCAGCGACGAGGACAGGGGCTATCAGCCCCAGCATTTT.

The chain links TRBV6-1 to TRBJ2-5; 9 bases are shared with TRBD1. With 7 bases clipped from V and 1 base from J, the junction kept 4 bases outside the gene matches. This CDR3 is built from 14 residues. The germline gives CDR1 MNHNS, CDR2 SASEGT. Here the CDR3 reads CASTRQGGQETQYF. CDR3 bases: TGTGCCAGCACCAGACAGGGGGGCCAAGAGACCCAGTACTTC.

This clone was counted a few times. This CDR3 is also generated by other DNA sequences in the sample. The CDR3 DNA reads TGTGCCAGCTCACCGGGACTAGCGCAAGAGACCCAGTACTTC. Translation: CASSPGLAQETQYF. This chain joins TRBV18 and TRBJ2-5, with 10 bases lining up with TRBD2. CDR1 and CDR2 (germline): KGHSH, LQKENI. The CDR3 has 14 residues. V gave up 3 bases and J gave up 2 bases; unmatched junction bases: 0.

The table lists this clone with a few counts. This chain uses TRBV5-1 with TRBJ2-7, with 10 bases identical to TRBD1. Losses at the gene ends were 3 bases for V and 5 bases for J; bases not matched to a gene: 5. The CDR3 runs to 14 residues. From germline, CDR1 is SGHRS and CDR2 YFSETQ. The CDR3 sequence: CASSWGTGVDEQYF. CDR3 DNA: TGCGCCAGCAGCTGGGGGACAGGGGTTGACGAGCAGTACTTC.

This clone was seen a few times. The rearrangement joins TRBV30 to TRBJ2-5, with D possibly TRBD2 on 5 matching bases. The length of the CDR3 is 13 residues. Per the germline V gene, CDR1 is GTSNPN and CDR2 is SVGIG (reference sequence). Trimming left V 2 bases short and J 4 bases short, with 11 bases between. Here the CDR3 reads CAWSRGILETQYF. The CDR3 DNA reads TGTGCCTGGAGTCGGGGAATCCTAGAGACCCAGTACTTC.

The V and J genes are TRBV14 and TRBJ1-2, with 7 bases identical to TRBD1. The CDR3 spans 17 residues. J gave up 3 bases and V 0 bases, and 10 bases lay outside the gene matches. The germline CDR1 and CDR2 sequences are SGHDN and FVKESK. CDR3 sequence (DNA): TGTGCCAGCAGCCAAGACCAAACAAGGGGGCGCCACTATGGCTACACCTTC. It encodes CASSQDQTRGRHYGYTF. Drawing the rest from reference TRBV14 and TRBJ1-2, the complete variable domain is EAGVTQFPSHSVIEKGQTVTLRCDPISGHDNLYWYRRVMGKEIKFLLHFVKESKQDESGMPNNRFLAERTGGTYSTLKVQPAELEDSGVYFCASSQDQTRGRHYGYTFGSGTRLTVV.

CDR3 sequence reads: CAWSVGTTNEKLFF. The CDR3 region has the DNA TGTGCCTGGAGTGTTGGCACAACTAATGAAAAACTGTTTTTT. This sequence joins TRBV30 and TRBJ1-4; D is unresolved. Germline CDR1 GTSNPN, CDR2 SVGIG (reference sequence). The ends were cut back, 0 bases at V and 0 bases at J, with 5 bases in the middle. The CDR3 covers 14 residues.

This clone showed up just a few times. The chain recombines TRBV11-3 with TRBJ2-5; D may be TRBD1 (6 bases). The V gene lost 4 bases and the J gene lost 4 bases, with 13 bases spanning the gap. The germline CDR1 and CDR2 sequences are SGHNT and YENEEA. The CDR3 runs to 14 residues. CDR3 DNA sequence: TGTGCCAGCAGCTCTACAGGGATGGCAGAGACCCAGTACTTC. Amino acid sequence: CASSSTGMAETQYF.

The V call is TRBV28, the J call TRBJ2-3; D is perhaps TRBD2 (6 bases). Trimming removed 3 bases at V and 6 bases at J, with 16 bases between. Looked up from germline, CDR1 is MDHEN and CDR2 is SYDVKM. This CDR3 has 15 residues. The DNA of the CDR3 is TGTGCCAGCAGTTTCCTAGCGAGGGGCCCGGATACGCAGTATTTT. It specifies CASSFLARGPDTQYF.

This clone was detected a few times. The V and J genes are TRBV19 and TRBJ1-5; TRBD1 aligns across 7 bases. This CDR3 contains 13 residues. Per germline, CDR1 LNHDA and CDR2 SQIVND (reference sequence). The V gene end was trimmed by 10 bases and the J gene end by 1 base; junction bases not matched to a gene: 4. CDR3 DNA: TGTGCCACACAGGGGAGAAGCAATCAGCCCCAGCATTTT. Its protein is CATQGRSNQPQHF. Drawing the rest from reference TRBV19 and TRBJ1-5, the complete variable domain is DGGITQSPKYLFRKEGQNVTLSCEQNLNHDAMYWYRQDPGQGLRLIYYSQIVNDFQKGDIAEGYSVSREKKESFPLTVTSAQKNPTAFYLCATQGRSNQPQHFGDGTRLSIL.

The rearrangement links TRBV5-1 to TRBJ1-2; perhaps TRBD1 as D (5 bases). Trimming removed 0 bases at V and 7 bases at J, with 16 bases between. Germline values: CDR1 SGHRS, CDR2 YFSETQ. The CDR3 runs to 15 residues. CDR3 region: CASSLAREASGGYTF. DNA of the CDR3: TGCGCCAGCAGCTTGGCCAGGGAGGCGAGCGGTGGCTACACCTTC.

This clone occurred a few times. The chain combines TRBV7-2 with TRBJ1-2; 10 bases match TRBD1. CDR1 and CDR2 from the germline V gene are SGHTA and FQGNSA. This CDR3 comprises 15 residues. Trimming took 4 bases from V and 8 from J; bases not matched to a gene: 10. The CDR3 protein is CASSSDRGRVYGYTF. DNA for the CDR3: TGTGCCAGCAGCTCAGACAGGGGGCGGGTGTACGGCTACACCTTC. Drawing the rest from reference TRBV7-2 and TRBJ1-2, the complete variable domain is GAGVSQSPSNKVTEKGKDVELRCDPISGHTALYWYRQSLGQGLEFLIYFQGNSAPDKSGLPSDRFSAERTGGSVSTLTIQRTQQEDSAVYLCASSSDRGRVYGYTFGSGTRLTVV.

This clone was observed a handful of times. The chain couples TRBV7-2 to TRBJ1-2, with D possibly TRBD1 on 6 matching bases. Between the trimmed V and J ends, which lost 1 base and 0 bases, there was a span of 6 bases. Germline CDR1 SGHTA, CDR2 FQGNSA. The CDR3 is 14 amino acids. The CDR3 is CASSLDRANYGYTF. Here the CDR3 DNA reads TGTGCCAGCAGCTTAGACAGGGCTAACTATGGCTACACCTTC.

In its sample, this clone was seen a few times. This rearrangement joins TRBV7-2 to TRBJ2-5; 8 bases match TRBD2. V lost 6 bases and J lost 5; bases outside the gene matches: 8. The germline gives CDR1 SGHTA, CDR2 FQGNSA. The CDR3 sequence is 14 residues long. CDR3 region: CASSTTSGPETQYF. CDR3 DNA: TGTGCCAGCAGTACCACTAGCGGCCCCGAGACCCAGTACTTC.

The chain carries TRBV30 and TRBJ2-5, with 7 bases identical to TRBD2. Germline V lookup: CDR1 GTSNPN, CDR2 SVGIG (reference sequence). With 4 bases clipped from V and 10 bases from J, the junction kept 15 bases outside the gene matches. This CDR3 has 14 residues. CDR3: CAWTYTETAGSQYF. DNA of the CDR3: TGTGCCTGGACCTATACCGAGACAGCGGGGAGCCAGTACTTC.

This clone was seen only a few times. CDR3 bases: TGTGCCAGCAGACCCGCCGGGACATTGAGTTCCGAGCAGTACTTC. It translates to CASRPAGTLSSEQYF. V usage is TRBV14 and J usage is TRBJ2-7; a possible D gene is TRBD1 (6 bases). Germline V gene data show CDR1 as SGHDN and CDR2 as FVKESK. V shed 6 bases and J shed 6 bases, with 21 bases lying between them. CDR3 size: 15 residues.

The V call is TRBV5-1, the J call TRBJ2-3; D is undetermined. CDR3 size: 14 residues. V was cut by 0 bases and J by 2 bases, with 7 bases left in between. Looked up from germline, CDR1 is SGHRS and CDR2 is YFSETQ. The CDR3 loop is CASSLGEPTDTQYF. Written as DNA, the CDR3 is TGCGCCAGCAGCTTGGGAGAACCCACAGATACGCAGTATTTT.

Of note for this clone: The junction shows a germline mismatch at one end, possibly a read error. The chain couples TRBV20-1 to TRBJ2-3; D not certain. In germline, CDR1 is DFQATT, CDR2 SNEGSKA (reference sequence). The CDR3 consists of 10 residues. The CDR3 spells CSASRDTQYF. For the CDR3, the DNA is TGCAGTGCTAGCAGAGATACGCAGTATTTT.

The chain links TRBV6-5 to TRBJ2-7, with TRBD2 identical over 7 bases. Germline CDR1 is MNHEY and CDR2 is SVGAGI. The CDR3 is made up of 15 amino acids. J lost 4 bases, V lost 0 bases, and 6 bases had no gene match. The CDR3 reads CASSYSAGGRYEQYF. DNA for the CDR3: TGTGCCAGCAGTTACTCGGCCGGGGGGAGGTACGAGCAGTACTTC.